This entry lists 32 T cell receptor beta chains sequenced from one sample in a study of tumor and adjacent non-tumor tissue in lung cancer. Three rounds of nested PCR, following a modified ARM-PCR protocol, produced the TCRbeta library. TCRdb re-derived calls from the multiplex PCR reads in MiXCR, one entry per CDR3 protein. This sample has tens of thousands of distinct CDR3 sequences; around 71% occur once, and the top ten carry about a sixth. RNA was extracted from bulk tissue without any cell sorting. The sample comprised lung tumor tissue. These receptors were obtained from a man in his sixties with non-small cell lung cancer.

A note on this clonotype: Compared with germline, one end of the junction differs, possibly owing to a read error. This sequence joins TRBV4-3 and TRBJ2-1; D might be TRBD2 (7 bases). Looked up from germline, CDR1 is LGHNA and CDR2 is YSLEER. This CDR3 is 15 amino acids long. CDR3 sequence: CAGSQQSGTTNEHFF. The CDR3 DNA reads as TGCGCCGGCAGCCAACAAAGCGGGACAACCAATGAGCACTTCTTC.

Remarks on this clonotype: One junction end disagrees with the germline gene, perhaps due to a read error. V gene TRBV11-1 combines with J gene TRBJ2-5; a weak D match, TRBD1 (6 bases). From germline, CDR1 is SGHAT and CDR2 FQDESV (reference sequence). This CDR3 contains 15 residues. Written as DNA, the CDR3 is TGTGTCAGCAGCTCCCCGACAGGCTTAGGTGAGACCCAATACTTC. Its translation: CVSSSPTGLGETQYF.

This chain connects TRBV11-2 to TRBJ2-1; 9 positions agree with TRBD2. This CDR3 has 15 residues. V was clipped by 3 bases and J by 7 bases; unmatched bases: 7. The V gene's germline CDR1 is SGHAT and CDR2 FQNNGV. As DNA, the CDR3 is TGTGCCAGCAGCTTCGTCGGCGGGAGGGCTAATGAGCAGTTCTTC. It encodes CASSFVGGRANEQFF.

The CDR3 coding sequence is TGTGCCATCAGTGAGTCCCCCGGACTGAATAATTCACCCCTCCACTTT. This translates into CAISESPGLNNSPLHF. The chain uses TRBV10-3 and TRBJ1-6; D unresolved. CDR1 is ENHRY, CDR2 SYGVKD, per germline. V lost 0 bases and J 5 bases, leaving 11 bases between the germline ends. The CDR3 has 16 amino acids.

This clonotype has a count of ten or more. The genes are TRBV4-1 and TRBJ2-1; the match to TRBD1 covers 11 bases. J was trimmed by 3 bases and V by 1 base; bases with no gene match: 5. This CDR3 contains 17 residues. Germline V gene lookup returns CDR1 MGHRA and CDR2 YSYEKL. CDR3 sequence (DNA): TGCGCCAGCAGCCAAGGAGAAGGGACAGGGGGCTACAATGAGCAGTTCTTC. It translates to CASSQGEGTGGYNEQFF.

J is TRBJ1-5 and V is TRBV24-1; 9 bases are shared with TRBD1. From germline, CDR1 is KGHDR and CDR2 SFDVKD. The V and J ends lost 3 bases and 11 bases, in that order; junction bases with no gene match: 10. The CDR3 is 15 residues long. This CDR3 is CATSDPGQGNQSQHF. CDR3 sequence (DNA): TGTGCCACCAGTGATCCGGGACAGGGCAACCAGTCCCAGCATTTT.

This clonotype was observed many times. The chain links TRBV19 to TRBJ2-2; D remains ambiguous. Germline V lookup: CDR1 LNHDA, CDR2 SQIVND (reference sequence). This CDR3 contains 15 residues. The germline V and J ends were trimmed by 7 bases and 0 bases, with 12 bases remaining between them. As DNA, the CDR3 is TGTGCCAGTAAAGAGGCAGGCTCGAACACCGGGGAGCTGTTTTTT. Translated: CASKEAGSNTGELFF.

This clonotype was seen more than once but under ten times. Germline is not matched at one junction end, which may reflect a read error. The chain is built from TRBV11-3 and TRBJ2-4; D may be TRBD1 (5 bases). Germline V gene lookup returns CDR1 SGHNT and CDR2 YENEEA. This CDR3 contains 15 residues. CDR3 amino acids: CASSLDSSRRNIKYF. CDR3 sequence (DNA): TGTGCCAGCAGCCTTGACAGTTCTAGACGGAACATTAAGTATTTC.

As to this clonotype: This clone may be a read error of a much larger clone one base away. This chain uses TRBV28 with TRBJ1-2; D gene unclear. Germline V lookup: CDR1 MDHEN, CDR2 SYDVKM. V lost 3 bases to trimming and J lost 4 bases, with 9 bases between them. CDR3 length: 13 amino acids. CDR3 DNA sequence: TGTGCCAGCAGTTTGGAACAACGCTATGGCTACACCTTC. Translating gives CASSLEQRYGYTF.

Concerning this clonotype itself: The CDR3 carries no conserved terminal phenylalanine or tryptophan, so it likely arises from a read error. V gene TRBV28 combines with J gene TRBJ2-7; 8 bases are a match to TRBD1. The CDR3 extends over 15 amino acids. Trimming removed 6 bases from V and 0 bases from J; junction bases left unmatched: 7. Germline V lookup: CDR1 MDHEN, CDR2 SYDVKM. As DNA, the CDR3 is TGTGCCAGCAGCCCCCGGGGGACAGGCTCCTACGAGCAGTACCTC. It yields the protein CASSPRGTGSYEQYL.

The chain's CDR3 is CASSRQWASNEQFF. The CDR3 region has the DNA TGTGCCAGCAGCAGACAGTGGGCCTCCAATGAGCAGTTCTTC. V is TRBV7-3 and J is TRBJ2-1; possible D gene TRBD1, 5 bases. The germline CDR1 and CDR2 sequences are SGHTA and FQGTGA. Trimming removed 5 bases from V and 6 bases from J, with 14 bases in between. The CDR3 sequence is 14 residues long. Drawing the rest from reference TRBV7-3 and TRBJ2-1, the complete variable domain is GAGVSQTPSNKVTEKGKYVELRCDPISGHTALYWYRQSLGQGPEFLIYFQGTGAADDSGLPNDRFFAVRPEGSVSTLKIQRTERGDSAVYLCASSRQWASNEQFFGPGTRLTVL.

As regards this clonotype: At one end, the junction sequence differs from germline, possibly due to a read error. The chain recombines TRBV29-1 with TRBJ2-1; TRBD2 is a possible D gene (6 bases). The CDR3 spans 14 residues. Germline CDR1 reads SQVTM; CDR2 reads ANQGSEA. CDR3 nucleotides: TGCAGCATTGATCCCCGGGAGAAATACAATGGGCTGTTCTTC. This sequence encodes CSIDPREKYNGLFF.

The rearrangement joins TRBV11-2 to TRBJ2-7; TRBD1 matches 8 bases. J gave up 6 bases and V 1 base, and 5 bases lay outside the gene matches. Germline CDR1 SGHAT, CDR2 FQNNGV. This CDR3 comprises 14 residues. The CDR3 spells CASSLGDRMGEQYF. The CDR3 nucleotides read TGTGCCAGCAGCTTAGGGGACAGGATGGGCGAGCAGTACTTC.

This clonotype was seen ten or more times. The V and J genes are TRBV20-1 and TRBJ2-3, with D possibly TRBD2 on 5 matching bases. The CDR3 loop spans 14 amino acids. Deletions cut 0 bases from V and 2 bases from J, with 9 bases between. Germline V gene data show CDR1 as DFQATT and CDR2 as SNEGSKA (reference sequence). The CDR3 DNA is TGCAGTGCTAGAGATCTCCGGGACACAGATACGCAGTATTTT. Its protein is CSARDLRDTDTQYF.

This clonotype was recorded once. Being one base from a much bigger clone, this may be a read error. The chain employs TRBV11-3 and TRBJ2-1, with 14 bases fitting TRBD2. The length of the CDR3 is 17 residues. Germline CDR1 and CDR2: SGHNT and YENEEA. The DNA for the CDR3 is TGTGCCAGCAGCCTCCTAGGGACTAGCGGGGGCTACAATGAGCAGTTGTTC. Translating gives CASSLLGTSGGYNEQLF.

A remark on this clonotype: This CDR3 fails to terminate in the conserved phenylalanine or tryptophan, so it likely reflects a read error. V usage is TRBV12-3 or TRBV12-4 and J usage is TRBJ1-2; no clear D gene. With 5 bases removed from V and 0 bases from J, the gap between germline ends came to 10 bases. The CDR3 runs 14 residues. The CDR3 bases are TGTGCCAGCAGTAGCCAGGCTGCTAACTATGGCTACACCTCC. Translation: CASSSQAANYGYTS.

As regards this clonotype: At one of its ends the junction is not consistent with the germline gene, which may arise from a read error. This rearrangement joins TRBV4-1 to TRBJ2-1; D perhaps matches TRBD1 (5 bases). The CDR3 runs 15 residues. The germline V gene encodes CDR1 MGHRA and CDR2 YSYEKL. CDR3 sequence: CASNQEDSTYNEQFF. The CDR3 region has the DNA TGCGCCAGCAACCAAGAAGACAGCACTTACAATGAGCAGTTCTTC.

The chain couples TRBV11-3 to TRBJ2-7; the D gene could be TRBD1 or TRBD2 (5 bases each). There are 14 residues in the CDR3. V dropped 3 bases and J dropped 7 bases, with 16 bases sitting between them. Germline CDR1 and CDR2: SGHNT and YENEEA. The chain's CDR3 is CASSLDGTLGEQYF. Here the CDR3 DNA reads TGTGCCAGCAGCTTGGACGGGACGCTAGGAGAGCAGTACTTC.

With respect to this clonotype: Germline and junction disagree at one end, which may indicate a read error. The genes are TRBV11-2 and TRBJ2-1; the match to TRBD2 covers 7 bases. This CDR3 spans 15 amino acids. Germline lookup yields CDR1 SGHAT and CDR2 FQNNGV. The CDR3 DNA is TGTGCAAGCAGCTTAAGGACTAGTCTTTACAGTGAGCAGTTCTTC. Residues: CASSLRTSLYSEQFF.

As regards this clonotype: One base away lies a much larger clone, so this may be a sequencing read error. This rearrangement joins TRBV5-4 to TRBJ1-4; D is ambiguous. Trimming took 6 bases from V and 4 from J, leaving 13 bases between them. Germline CDR1 is SGHNT and CDR2 is YYREEE (reference sequence). CDR3 size: 14 residues. The CDR3 coding sequence is TGTGCCAGCAACTCCCAGGACGGTAATGAAAAACTGTTTTTT. This codes for CASNSQDGNEKLFF.

The V gene is TRBV11-2, the J gene TRBJ2-1; 8 bases align to TRBD1. V trimming: 5 bases; J trimming: 8 bases; junction bases outside the gene matches: 14. Germline V lookup: CDR1 SGHAT, CDR2 FQNNGV. This CDR3 has 16 residues. In DNA form, the CDR3 reads TGTGCCAGCAGCATTCCCCAGGGGGCGCGCTGCGATGAGCAGTTCTTC. Its protein product is CASSIPQGARCDEQFF.

With regard to this clonotype: Relative to the germline gene, one junction end is altered; a read error may explain this. CDR3 sequence reads: CAISSTIGGTDTQYF. CDR3 bases: TGTGCCATCAGTTCGACTATCGGGGGCACAGATACGCAATATTTT. V gene TRBV10-3 combines with J gene TRBJ2-3, with D perhaps given as TRBD1 or TRBD2 (6 bases each). The germline V gene has CDR1 ENHRY and CDR2 SYGVKD. The CDR3 is 15 amino acids.

This clonotype was recorded a few times. V is TRBV18 and J is TRBJ1-2; a possible D gene is TRBD1 (5 bases). The V end was cut by 2 bases, the J end by 0 bases, with 10 bases between. This CDR3 has 15 amino acids. Per the germline V gene, CDR1 is KGHSH and CDR2 is LQKENI. Here the CDR3 reads CASSPDDSPNYGYTF. The CDR3 DNA reads TGTGCCAGCTCACCAGATGACAGTCCTAACTATGGCTACACCTTC.

The chain is built from TRBV4-2 and TRBJ2-2, with 12 bases matching TRBD2. Per the germline V gene, CDR1 is LGHNA and CDR2 is YNFKEQ. The CDR3 covers 19 residues. V shed 3 bases and J 4 bases; nucleotides not matched to a gene: 12. CDR3 sequence: CASSHAPTSGGLTTGELFF. CDR3 in DNA: TGTGCCAGCAGCCATGCTCCTACTAGCGGGGGGCTTACCACCGGGGAGCTGTTTTTT.

Of note for this clonotype: A junction boundary mismatches the germline segment, possibly from a read error. The chain joins TRBV4-1 to TRBJ1-5, with D hard to call. This CDR3 spans 15 amino acids. Germline V gene sequence: CDR1 MGHRA, CDR2 YSYEKL. The CDR3 sequence: CANSQEESRNQPRHF. CDR3 DNA sequence: TGCGCCAACAGCCAAGAGGAGTCCCGGAATCAGCCCCGGCATTTT.

The chain joins TRBV12-3 or TRBV12-4 to TRBJ2-1, with D unclear. V was trimmed by 3 bases and J by 8 bases, leaving 8 bases between them. The CDR3 length is 12 residues. CDR3 nucleotides: TGTGCCAGCAGTTTCTTAATCGATGAGCAGTTCTTC. Residues: CASSFLIDEQFF.

A word on this clonotype: One end of the junction is discordant with germline, which a read error may explain. This chain links TRBV11-2 with TRBJ2-1, with a tentative D call TRBD2 (5 bases). CDR3 length equals 15 residues. Germline assignment: CDR1 SGHAT and CDR2 FQNNGV. The DNA for the CDR3 is TGTGCCAACAGCTCAATAGCGTGGTGGGATAATGAGCAGTTCTTC. Its translation: CANSSIAWWDNEQFF.

Only a few counts were recorded for this clonotype. The chain has TRBV5-1 and TRBJ2-4; TRBD2 agrees at 11 bases. The trim removed 4 bases at V and 0 bases at J, leaving 6 bases unmatched. Germline V gene sequence: CDR1 SGHRS, CDR2 YFSETQ. The CDR3 covers 17 residues. In nucleotides, the CDR3 is TGCGCCAGCAGCCTTGGGACTAGCGGCCTAGCCAAAAACATTCAGTACTTC. It yields the protein CASSLGTSGLAKNIQYF.

As regards this clonotype: A junction end diverges from the germline sequence, so it may reflect a read error. V usage is TRBV11-3 and J usage is TRBJ2-5, with TRBD1 identical over 8 bases. CDR1 is SGHNT and CDR2 is YENEEA in the germline V gene. CDR3 length: 16 residues. The CDR3, as DNA: TGTGACAGCAGCATCACTCCGACAGGGGCGGGGGAGACCCAGTACTTC. It codes for CDSSITPTGAGETQYF.

This sequence joins TRBV5-5 and TRBJ2-3; 10 nucleotides align to TRBD1. Trimming cost V 5 bases and J 4 bases; bases outside gene matches: 10. This CDR3 has 16 amino acids. Germline CDR1 is SGHKS and CDR2 is YYEKEE (reference sequence). The CDR3 loop is CASSLRDRGRADTQYF. In DNA form, the CDR3 reads TGTGCCAGCAGTTTGAGGGACAGGGGCAGGGCAGATACGCAGTATTTT.

This clonotype was recorded at least ten times. This rearrangement joins TRBV20-1 to TRBJ1-1; TRBD1 matches 7 bases. From germline, CDR1 is DFQATT and CDR2 SNEGSKA (reference sequence). The length of the CDR3 is 12 residues. The V gene end was trimmed by 6 bases and the J gene end by 8 bases; junction bases not matched to a gene: 9. The chain's CDR3 is CSARQGIMEAFF. The DNA of the CDR3 is TGCAGTGCCAGACAGGGAATCATGGAAGCTTTCTTT.

This clonotype was counted many times. The chain is built from TRBV13 and TRBJ2-3, with D tentatively TRBD1 or TRBD2 (6 bases each). Looked up from germline, CDR1 is PRHDT and CDR2 is FYEKMQ (reference sequence). V lost 5 bases, J lost 2 bases, and 11 bases lay in between. CDR3 length equals 14 residues. The CDR3 is CASSPGAFTDTQYF. CDR3 sequence (DNA): TGTGCCAGCAGCCCGGGGGCGTTCACAGATACGCAGTATTTT.